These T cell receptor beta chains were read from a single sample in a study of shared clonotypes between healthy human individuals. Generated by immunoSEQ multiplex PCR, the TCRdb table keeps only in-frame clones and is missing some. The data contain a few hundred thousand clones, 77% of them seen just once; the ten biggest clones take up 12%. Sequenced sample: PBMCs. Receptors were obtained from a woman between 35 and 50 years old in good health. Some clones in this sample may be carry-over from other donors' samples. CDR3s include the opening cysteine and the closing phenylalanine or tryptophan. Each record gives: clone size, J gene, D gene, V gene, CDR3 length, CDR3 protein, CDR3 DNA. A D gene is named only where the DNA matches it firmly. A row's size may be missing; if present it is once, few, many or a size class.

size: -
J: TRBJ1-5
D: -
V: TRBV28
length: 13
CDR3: CASSPDRNQPQHF
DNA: TGTGCCAGCAGCCCTGACCGCAATCAGCCCCAGCATTTT

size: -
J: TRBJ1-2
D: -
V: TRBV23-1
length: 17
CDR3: CASSPPLATGSNYGYTF
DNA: TGCGCCAGCAGTCCCCCGCTTGCGACAGGTTCTAACTATGGCTACACCTTC

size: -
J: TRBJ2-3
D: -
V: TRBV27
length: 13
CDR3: CASSHYSTDTQYF
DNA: TGTGCCAGCAGTCACTACAGCACAGATACGCAGTATTTT

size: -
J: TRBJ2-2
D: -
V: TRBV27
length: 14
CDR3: CASSSGRGTGELFF
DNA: TGTGCCAGCAGTTCCGGGAGAGGGACCGGGGAGCTGTTTTTT

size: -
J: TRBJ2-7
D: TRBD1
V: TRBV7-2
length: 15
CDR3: CASRQRIGTGYEQYF
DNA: TGTGCCAGCAGACAGAGAATTGGGACAGGGTACGAGCAGTACTTC

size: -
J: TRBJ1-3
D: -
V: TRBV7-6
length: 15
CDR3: CASSSSGFSGNTIYF
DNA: TGTGCCAGCAGCTCATCGGGGTTCTCTGGAAACACCATATATTTT

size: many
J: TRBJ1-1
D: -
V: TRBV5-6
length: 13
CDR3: CASSLRLNTEAFF
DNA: TGTGCCAGCAGCTTGAGACTTAACACTGAAGCTTTCTTT

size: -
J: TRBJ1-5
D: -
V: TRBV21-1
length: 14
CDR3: CASSPEKGDQPQHF
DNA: TGTGCCAGCAGCCCGGAAAAGGGGGACCAGCCCCAGCATTTT

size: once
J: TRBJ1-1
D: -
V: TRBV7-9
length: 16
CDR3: CASSPAGRGAATEAFF
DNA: TGTGCCAGCAGCCCCGCCGGTCGGGGGGCGGCCACTGAAGCTTTCTTT

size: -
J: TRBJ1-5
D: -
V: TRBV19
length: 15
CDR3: CASIGGRRGNQPQHF
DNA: TGTGCCAGTATTGGCGGGAGACGGGGCAATCAGCCCCAGCATTTT

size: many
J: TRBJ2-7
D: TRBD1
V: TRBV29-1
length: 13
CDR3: CSASTGGNYEQYF
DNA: TGCAGCGCTTCGACAGGGGGCAACTACGAGCAGTACTTC

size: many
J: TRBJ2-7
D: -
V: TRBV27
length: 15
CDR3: CASSIGTDSSYEQYF
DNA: TGTGCCAGCAGTATAGGGACGGATAGCTCCTACGAGCAGTACTTC

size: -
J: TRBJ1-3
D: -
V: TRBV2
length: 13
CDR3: CASNQGSGNTIYF
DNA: TGTGCCAGCAATCAGGGCTCTGGAAACACCATATATTTT

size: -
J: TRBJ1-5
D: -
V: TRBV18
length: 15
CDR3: CASSPARGSNQPQHF
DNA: TGTGCCAGCTCACCAGCGAGGGGGTCGAATCAGCCCCAGCATTTT

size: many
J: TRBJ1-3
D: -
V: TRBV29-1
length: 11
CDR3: CSVEVGNTIYF
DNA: TGCAGCGTTGAGGTTGGAAACACCATATATTTT

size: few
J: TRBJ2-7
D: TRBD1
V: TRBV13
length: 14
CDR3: CASSLGDSSYEQYF
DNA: TGTGCCAGCAGCCTAGGGGACAGCTCCTACGAGCAGTACTTC

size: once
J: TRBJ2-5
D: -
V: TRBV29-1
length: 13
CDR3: CSVARDNQETQYF
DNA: TGCAGCGTTGCCCGTGACAACCAAGAGACCCAGTACTTC

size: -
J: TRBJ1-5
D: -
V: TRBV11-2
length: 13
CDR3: CASSLDRNQPQHF
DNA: TGTGCCAGCAGCCTAGACCGCAATCAGCCCCAGCATTTT

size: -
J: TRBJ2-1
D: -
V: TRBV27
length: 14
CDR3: CASRTSRAHNEQFF
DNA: TGTGCCAGCAGAACCTCTAGGGCCCACAATGAGCAGTTCTTC

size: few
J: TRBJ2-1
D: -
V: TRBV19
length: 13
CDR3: CASSDGLVNEQFF
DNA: TGTGCCAGTAGTGACGGCCTAGTGAATGAGCAGTTCTTC

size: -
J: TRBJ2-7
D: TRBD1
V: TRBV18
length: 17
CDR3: CASSPFGQGPSSYEQYF
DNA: TGTGCCAGCTCACCTTTCGGACAGGGGCCCAGCTCCTACGAGCAGTACTTC

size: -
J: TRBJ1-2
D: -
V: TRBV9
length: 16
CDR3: CASSPTGTPPDGGYTF
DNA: TGTGCCAGCAGCCCCACCGGGACTCCGCCGGATGGCGGCTACACCTTC

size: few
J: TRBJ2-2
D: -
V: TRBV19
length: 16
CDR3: CASTRTTNRGTGELFF
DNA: TGTGCCAGTACCCGGACTACCAATCGGGGCACCGGGGAGCTGTTTTTT

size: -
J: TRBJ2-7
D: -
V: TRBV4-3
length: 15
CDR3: CASSQVPGATYEQYF
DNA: TGCGCCAGCAGCCAAGTCCCAGGGGCCACCTACGAGCAGTACTTC

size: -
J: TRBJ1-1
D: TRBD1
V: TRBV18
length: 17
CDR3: CASSPSTGRGLNTEAFF
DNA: TGTGCCAGCTCACCTTCGACAGGGAGAGGTTTGAACACTGAAGCTTTCTTT

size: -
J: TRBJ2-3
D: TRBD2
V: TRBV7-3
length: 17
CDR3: CASSLTAQLAGTDTQYF
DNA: TGTGCCAGCAGCTTAACGGCCCAACTAGCGGGAACAGATACGCAGTATTTT

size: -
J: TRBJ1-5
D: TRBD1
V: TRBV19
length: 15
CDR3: CASSGTGGINQPQHF
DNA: TGTGCCAGTAGTGGGACAGGGGGTATCAATCAGCCCCAGCATTTT

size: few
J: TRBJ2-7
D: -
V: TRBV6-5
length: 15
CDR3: CASSYSWQGSSEQYF
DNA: TGTGCCAGCAGTTACTCGTGGCAGGGGTCCTCCGAGCAGTACTTC

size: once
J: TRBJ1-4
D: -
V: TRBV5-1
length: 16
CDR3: CASSLGPNGGDEKLFF
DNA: TGCGCCAGCAGCTTGGGTCCGAACGGGGGTGATGAAAAACTGTTTTTT

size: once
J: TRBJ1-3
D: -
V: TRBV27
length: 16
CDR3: CASSLAGFVLWKHHIF
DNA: TGTGCCAGCAGTTTAGCAGGTTTTGTTCTCTGGAAACACCATATATTT

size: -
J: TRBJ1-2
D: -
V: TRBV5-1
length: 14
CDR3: CASSPGTLNANDTF
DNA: TGCGCCAGCAGCCCCGGGACTCTGAACGCAAATGACACCTTC

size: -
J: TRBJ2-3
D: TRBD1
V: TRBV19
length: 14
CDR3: CASSRDRFSDTQYF
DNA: TGTGCCAGTAGTAGGGACAGGTTCTCAGATACGCAGTATTTT

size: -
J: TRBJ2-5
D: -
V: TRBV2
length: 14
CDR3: CASSEVRTQETQYF
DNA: TGTGCCAGCAGTGAGGTACGCACCCAAGAGACCCAGTACTTC

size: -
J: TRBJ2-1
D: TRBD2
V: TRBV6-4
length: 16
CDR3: CASSDTTSGEYNEQFF
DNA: TGTGCCAGCAGTGACACGACTAGCGGGGAGTACAATGAGCAGTTCTTC

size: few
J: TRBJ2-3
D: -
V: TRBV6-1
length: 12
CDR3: CAIKGDTDTQYF
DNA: TGTGCCATCAAGGGGGACACAGATACGCAGTATTTT

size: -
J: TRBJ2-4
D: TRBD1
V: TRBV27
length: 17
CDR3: CASSHGQGRDPKNIQYF
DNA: TGTGCCAGCAGTCACGGACAGGGACGAGATCCCAAAAACATTCAGTACTTC

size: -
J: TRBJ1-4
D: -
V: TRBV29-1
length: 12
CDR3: CSAGEGGEKLFF
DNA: TGCAGCGCCGGGGAGGGGGGTGAAAAACTGTTTTTT

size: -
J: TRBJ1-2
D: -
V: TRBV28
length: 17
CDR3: CASSLVSKPGMSWGYTF
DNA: TGTGCCAGCAGTTTAGTATCCAAACCCGGGATGAGCTGGGGCTACACCTTC

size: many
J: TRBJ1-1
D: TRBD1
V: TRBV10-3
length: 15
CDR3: CAIRGTGGPDTEAFF
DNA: TGTGCCATCAGGGGAACAGGGGGCCCAGACACTGAAGCTTTCTTT

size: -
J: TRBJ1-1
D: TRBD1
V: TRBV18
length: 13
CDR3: CASSPQGAAEAFF
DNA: TGTGCCAGCTCACCACAGGGGGCCGCTGAAGCTTTCTTT

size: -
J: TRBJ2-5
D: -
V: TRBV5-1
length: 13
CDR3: CASSPNQRETQYF
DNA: TGCGCCAGCAGCCCGAACCAGAGGGAGACCCAGTACTTC

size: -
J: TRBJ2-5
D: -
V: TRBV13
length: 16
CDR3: CASSLFSGQGQETQYF
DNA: TGTGCCAGCAGCCTTTTTAGTGGGCAGGGTCAAGAGACCCAGTACTTC

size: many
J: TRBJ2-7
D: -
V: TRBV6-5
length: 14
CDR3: CASMDRTRGYEQYF
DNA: TGTGCCAGCATGGATAGGACTCGGGGCTACGAGCAGTACTTC

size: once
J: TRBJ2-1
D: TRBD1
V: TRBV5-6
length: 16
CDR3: CASSPYAAVGGSEQFF
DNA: TGTGCCAGCAGCCCCTACGCGGCGGTAGGGGGCAGTGAGCAGTTCTTC

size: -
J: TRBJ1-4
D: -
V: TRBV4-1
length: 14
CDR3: CASSQDLRVGKLFF
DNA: TGCGCCAGCAGCCAAGATCTTCGGGTCGGAAAACTGTTTTTT

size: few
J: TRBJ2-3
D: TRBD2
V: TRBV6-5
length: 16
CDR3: CASSYRTSGSRDTQYF
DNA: TGTGCCAGCAGTTACCGGACTAGCGGGAGCCGGGATACGCAGTATTTT

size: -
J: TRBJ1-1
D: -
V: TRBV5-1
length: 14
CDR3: CASSLDRLTSEAFF
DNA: TGCGCCAGCAGCTTGGACCGCCTAACCTCTGAAGCTTTCTTT

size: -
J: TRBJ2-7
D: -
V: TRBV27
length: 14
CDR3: CASSPQGRLDEQYF
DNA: TGTGCCAGCAGCCCTCAGGGCCGGTTGGACGAGCAGTACTTC

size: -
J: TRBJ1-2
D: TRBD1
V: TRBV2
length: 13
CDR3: CASEQGANYGYTF
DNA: TGTGCCAGCGAACAGGGGGCGAACTATGGCTACACCTTC